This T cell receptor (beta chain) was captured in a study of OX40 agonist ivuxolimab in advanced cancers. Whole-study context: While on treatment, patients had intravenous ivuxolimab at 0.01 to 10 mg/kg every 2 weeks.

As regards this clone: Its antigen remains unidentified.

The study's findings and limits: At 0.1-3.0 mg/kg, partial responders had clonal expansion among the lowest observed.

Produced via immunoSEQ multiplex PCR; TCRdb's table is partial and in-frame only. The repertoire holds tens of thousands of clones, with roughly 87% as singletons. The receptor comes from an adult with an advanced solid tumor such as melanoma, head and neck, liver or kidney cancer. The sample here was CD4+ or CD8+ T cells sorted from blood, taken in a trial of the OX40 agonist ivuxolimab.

CDR3 nucleotide sequence: TGCGCCAGCAGATCAGGACGTGCGGGACTAGAGACCCAGTACTTC. Amino acid sequence: CASRSGRAGLETQYF. This chain connects TRBV5-1 to TRBJ2-5; maybe TRBD2 (6 bases). V was shortened by 5 bases and J by 4 bases, with 18 bases between the two germline ends. The CDR3 is made up of 15 amino acids. CDR1 is SGHRS and CDR2 is YFSETQ in the germline V gene.